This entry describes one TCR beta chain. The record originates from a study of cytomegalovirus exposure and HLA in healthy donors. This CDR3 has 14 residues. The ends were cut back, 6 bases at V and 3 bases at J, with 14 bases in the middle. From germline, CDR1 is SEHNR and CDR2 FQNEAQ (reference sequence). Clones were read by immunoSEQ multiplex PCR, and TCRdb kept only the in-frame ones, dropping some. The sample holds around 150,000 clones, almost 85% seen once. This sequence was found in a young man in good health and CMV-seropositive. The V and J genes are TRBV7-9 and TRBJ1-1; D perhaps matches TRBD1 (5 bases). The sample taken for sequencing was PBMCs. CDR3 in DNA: TGTGCCAGCAGTTTGACCGGGGGAGACACTGAAGCTTTCTTT. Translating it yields CASSLTGGDTEAFF. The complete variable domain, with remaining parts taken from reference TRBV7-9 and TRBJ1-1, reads DTGVSQNPRHKITKRGQNVTFRCDPISEHNRLYWYRQTLGQGPEFLTYFQNEAQLEKSRLLSDRFSAERPKGSFSTLEIQRTEQGDSAMYLCASSLTGGDTEAFFGQGTRLTVV.